The T cell receptor (beta chain) under discussion was sequenced for a study of cytomegalovirus exposure and HLA in healthy donors. At the level of the study: Out of fewer than 500 genotyped donors, roughly 80% belonged to the Caucasian-associated ancestry cluster.

This clone is a singleton in its sample. The antigen remains undetermined. The V and J ends lost 4 bases and 5 bases respectively, with 8 bases between them. The CDR3 sequence is 12 residues long. Germline lookup yields CDR1 GTSNPN and CDR2 SVGIG (reference sequence). Study findings and constraints: In a later analysis, compared with equally common non-associated chains, HLA-associated beta chains were more expanded. Common viral pathogens (according to a later analysis) appeared linked to several of the most significant clusters. Data from an earlier analysis indicated that most TCR beta V segments were productive either about 90% or about 30% of the time.

13 Jbeta primers and 60 Vbeta primers were used for the PCR. Assay: immunoSEQ multiplex PCR; the TCRdb copy retains only in-frame clones and omits some. This table has 60,000 to 65,000 clones, about 75% appearing once. The receptor's source is a woman aged 35 to 49 in good health and CMV-seropositive. Material: PBMCs. The chain has TRBV30 and TRBJ2-2; D possibly corresponds to TRBD2 (6 bases). The CDR3 DNA sequence: TGTGCCTGGAACCGGGGGACCGGGGAGCTGTTTTTT. This translates into CAWNRGTGELFF.